The TCR beta chain described here comes from a study of cytomegalovirus exposure and HLA in healthy donors (dated by TCRdb to the late 2010s). About the full investigation: In an earlier analysis of roughly 500 of the donors, roughly 300 Gb of sequence data and 90 million to 130 million unique TCR beta sequences from roughly 180 million T cells were reported. An early release that covered roughly 600 HLA-typed donors contained 300 to 350 gigabases of sequencing data and around 85 million unique TCR sequences. The genetic ancestry cluster associated with self-reported Caucasian donors included 81% of the 398 genotyped donors. The aim of the study was to test whether cataloging public T cell receptors could identify signatures of past pathogen exposure. The T cell repertoires of roughly 660 subjects were profiled by immunosequencing and related to cytomegalovirus serostatus. A separate validation cohort of roughly 130 different subjects was used in addition to the roughly 670-subject first cohort. The study combined high-throughput TCR immunosequencing, statistical association of individual TCRs with disease status, and machine learning to predict cytomegalovirus infection status. To study patterns of TCR occurrence, a later analysis re-analyzed previously published TCR beta repertoires from 600 to 750 donors and added high-resolution HLA genotyping. Rather than using new phenotypic data, the later analysis identified candidate immune exposures from TCR beta sequences and from how often those sequences occurred across donors. An earlier analysis of some 500 of the donors used high-throughput TCR beta sequencing to judge whether each TCR beta V gene segment behaved as functional or pseudogenic. Donor age, sex, ethnicity and CMV serostatus were collected together with the repertoire data. In a later genetic analysis, genome-wide SNP genotypes for about three fifths of the roughly 670 donors were used, and that subset was treated as a discovery cohort. Every repertoire in the discovery cohort had been generated on one and the same sequencing platform. Both class I and class II loci were covered by HLA typing, at four-digit resolution. The number of typed donors differed by locus: 629-630 for A, B, C, DRB1 and DQB1; some 500 for DQA1; some 590 for DPA1; and roughly 490 for DPB1. Because of strong linkage in the cohort, roughly five DR-DQ haplotypes were treated as single units for association and clustering. Across 300 to 400 genotyped donors of the cohort, an average of about 220,000 unique TCR beta nucleotide sequences per donor were sequenced, and around 20% of those sequences were non-productive.

Library preparation used the immunoSEQ multiplex PCR assay. A mixture of 60 forward primers for TCR Vbeta segments and 13 reverse primers for TCR Jbeta segments was used in the multiplex PCR. Amplification of the CDR3 region of rearranged TCR beta genes was performed with a multiplex PCR assay on genomic DNA. Amplified TCR beta libraries were sequenced as 87-base-pair reads on the Illumina HiSeq System. Per the original workflow: A later analysis tallied 70 million to 100 million unique TCR beta chains across the 640 or so repertoires, and about 12 million of those chains were shared by two or more donors. Raw reads were error-corrected and collapsed into unique sequences with a nearest-neighbor algorithm that merged closely related sequences to remove PCR and sequencing errors. To assign V, D and J gene segments, CDR3 sequences were aligned to IMGT reference sequences. For a sequence to be retained, a match of at least six nucleotides to both a V gene segment and a J gene segment was required. A rearrangement was called productive if the CDR3 had no stop codons and remained in frame with V and J, and every other rearrangement was called non-productive. Following IMGT convention, CDR3 was defined as the stretch from the second conserved V-encoded cysteine up to the conserved J-encoded phenylalanine. The earlier analysis of about 590 of the donors excluded sequences that lacked an unambiguous match to a single V gene segment. In an earlier analysis of roughly 500 of the donors, V segments were called functional above 56.7% productive rearrangements and were called segregating when the between-donor standard deviation exceeded 5%. A statistical classification framework was developed to diagnose cytomegalovirus status using the catalog of TCR beta chain sequences. In a later analysis, V and J genes were assigned by comparing TCR nucleotide sequences against IMGT/GENE-DB human TR gene sequences. Using the TCRdist pipeline, a later analysis assigned CDR3 sequences along with most-parsimonious VDJ recombination scenarios. In a later analysis, each TCR beta chain was defined by its CDR3 amino acid sequence together with its V-gene family, and reads lacking a unique V-gene family were excluded. As a way to deal with suspected cross-contamination and a sequencing artifact, a later analysis dropped more than 500 nucleotide sequences that were highly shared and had low generation probability. In a later analysis, a clonal expansion index was calculated for each public chain from normalized within-repertoire ranks of inferred template counts. In a later analysis, generation probabilities were computed with a VDJ recombination model fitted to out-of-frame rearrangements, and the resulting probabilities were checked against IGoR. In a later analysis, TCR-TCR, TCR-HLA and TCR-CMV co-occurrence was scored with hypergeometric tests, and a repertoire-size bias correction was applied to TCR pairs. A later analysis estimated false discovery rates by permuting HLA or CMV assignments 20 times. In a later analysis, co-occurring TCRs were grouped using DBSCAN, with TCRdist sequence similarity added in when clustering inside HLA-allele-positive subsets. For co-occurrence clustering, repertoires with fewer than 30,000 or more than 120,000 public chains were excluded, along with five repertoires with anomalous nucleotide sharing. The source is immuneACCESS, and TCRdb retained only in-frame sequences with V and J called. Part of the clones is not carried over; for the studies checked, unresolved V genes explain less than half of this, and the remainder is unexplained. For V, J and clone size, that table is used; D and trimming come from the DNA. The sample table shows around 200,000 clones, and approximately 79% are seen once. The top ten clonotypes cover around 1.6% of the sample.

The cohort was made up of 666 healthy bone marrow donors. At the time of sampling, all cohort members were nominally healthy, though unrecorded immune exposures were likely present. The donor tested CMV seronegative and was one of the 352 seronegative cohort members. A peripheral blood sample was collected from each donor, and TCR beta sequencing was performed on peripheral blood mononuclear cells. The Qiagen DNeasy Blood Extraction Kit was used to extract genomic DNA from the blood cell samples. To note about this clone: What this receptor recognizes is not known. Per-base quality was not reported, and no clone a single base away is much larger than it.

Beyond this particular receptor, the publication reports: When HLA alleles, especially DR and DQ, strongly co-occurred, TCR associations were difficult to assign to individual alleles. In a later analysis, several top co-occurrence clusters were reported to appear linked to parvovirus B19, influenza, CMV and Epstein-Barr virus. The sequencing pipeline was judged likely to have produced a cluster of highly shared sequence variants as a technical artifact. Because the 87-base-pair reads could not distinguish some IMGT-functional V segments, including TRBV6-2 and TRBV6-3, those segments were excluded. Specific HLA alleles were associated with some 15,000 TCR beta sequences at a false discovery rate of 0.05 in a later analysis. In a later genetic analysis, a missense DCLRE1C variant was associated with V-gene and J-gene trimming of TCR beta chains, and the association was replicated in an independent cohort. About 15 rarely observed V segments, including chromosome 9 orphons, were excluded from the earlier analysis of approximately 600 of the donors because counts were too low. In a later analysis, HLA-associated TCR beta chains showed more clonal expansion and lower generation probabilities than non-associated chains that were equally common. In a later analysis, most CMV-associated TCR beta chains were found to appear HLA-restricted, with HLA associations seemingly driven largely by CMV exposure. Roughly uniform sequencing depth across donors was assumed in presence/absence analyses, although this assumption may not hold. For the cohort, immune exposure information was limited to CMV serostatus. While some public TCRs were present in many individuals, most TCR sequences turned up only very rarely across donors. According to a later analysis, TCR association rates differed among HLA loci, with DRB1 alleles showing the most associated TCRs and HLA-C alleles showing the fewest. According to the authors, the approach could potentially be generalized to other disease states and immunological phenotypes. The classifier was reported to diagnose cytomegalovirus status with high specificity and sensitivity in both the original and validation cohorts. Because some donors lacked HLA typing at each locus, the association tests relied only on the typed subset. A further reported finding was that TCR beta sequences accurately predicted the HLA-A and HLA-B alleles for most subjects in the first cohort. Linkage disequilibrium might explain the correlated functional status among segregating V segments, but an unknown experimental factor could not be excluded. Compared with the 666-donor mean, donors in an Asian-associated ancestry cluster had fewer N-insertions in productive TCRs, according to a later genetic analysis. In the study, 164 TCR beta chains were listed as associated with cytomegalovirus. Three of the identified cytomegalovirus-associated TCR beta chains were confirmed in vitro to be specific for cytomegalovirus antigens. In an earlier analysis of approximately 590 of the donors, most TCR beta V segments appeared in productive rearrangements about 87% or about 30% of the time, broadly matching IMGT annotations. This cohort had only TCR beta chains sequenced, and the lack of alpha or paired-chain data limited which features could be detected.

The germline V gene sets CDR1 to SGHRS and CDR2 to YFSETQ. The V end gives up 0 bases and the J end 6 bases, leaving 8 bases in the junction not matched to a gene. The CDR3 measures 15 amino acids from cysteine to phenylalanine. CDR3 DNA is the only sequence kept; it has 45 bases, read in frame from the first base. The chain is assembled from TRBV5-1 and TRBJ2-7; the junction holds 8 bases that match TRBD1. The sample consisted of PBMCs. This TCR was recovered from a woman between 18 and 29 years old in good health and CMV-seronegative. This receptor carries the CDR3 CASSLGGQALREQYF. The nucleotide sequence is TGCGCCAGCAGCTTGGGGGGACAGGCCTTACGCGAGCAGTACTTC.